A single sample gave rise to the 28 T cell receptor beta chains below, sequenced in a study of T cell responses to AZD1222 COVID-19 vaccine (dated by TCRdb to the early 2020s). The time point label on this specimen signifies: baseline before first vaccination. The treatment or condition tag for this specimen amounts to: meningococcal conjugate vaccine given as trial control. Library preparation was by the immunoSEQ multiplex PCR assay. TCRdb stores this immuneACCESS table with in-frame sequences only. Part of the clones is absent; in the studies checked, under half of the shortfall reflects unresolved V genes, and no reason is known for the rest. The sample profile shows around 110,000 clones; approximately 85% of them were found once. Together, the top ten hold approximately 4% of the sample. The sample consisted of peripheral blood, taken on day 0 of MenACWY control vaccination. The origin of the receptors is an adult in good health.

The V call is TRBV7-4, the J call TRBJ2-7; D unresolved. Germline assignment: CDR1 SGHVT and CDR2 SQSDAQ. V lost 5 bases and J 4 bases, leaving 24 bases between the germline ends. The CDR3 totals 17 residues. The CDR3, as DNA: TGTGCCAGCAGCCGACCCGGTTTTGTAGATCGAAAGTACGAGCAGTACTTC. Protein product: CASSRPGFVDRKYEQYF.

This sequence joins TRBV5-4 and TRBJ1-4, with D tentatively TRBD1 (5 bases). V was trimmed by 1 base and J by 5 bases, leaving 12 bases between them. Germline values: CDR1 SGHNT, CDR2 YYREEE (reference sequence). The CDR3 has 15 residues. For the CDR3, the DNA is TGTGCCAGCAGCTTGCAGACAGCGGCGAATGAAAAACTGTTTTTT. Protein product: CASSLQTAANEKLFF.

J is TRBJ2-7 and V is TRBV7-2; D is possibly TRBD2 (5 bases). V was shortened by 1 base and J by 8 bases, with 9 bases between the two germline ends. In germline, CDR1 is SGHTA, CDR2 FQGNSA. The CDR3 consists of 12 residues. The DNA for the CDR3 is TGTGCCAGCAGCTTAGATCGGGGTCAGCAGTACTTC. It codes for CASSLDRGQQYF. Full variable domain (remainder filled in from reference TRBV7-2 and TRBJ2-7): GAGVSQSPSNKVTEKGKDVELRCDPISGHTALYWYRQSLGQGLEFLIYFQGNSAPDKSGLPSDRFSAERTGGSVSTLTIQRTQQEDSAVYLCASSLDRGQQYFGPGTRLTVT.

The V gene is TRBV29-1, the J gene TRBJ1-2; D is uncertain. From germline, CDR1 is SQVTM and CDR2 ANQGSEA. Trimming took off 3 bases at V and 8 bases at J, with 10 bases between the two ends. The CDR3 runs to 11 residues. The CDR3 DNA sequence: TGCAGCGTTGACCCAGACGGAGGCTACACCTTC. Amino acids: CSVDPDGGYTF.

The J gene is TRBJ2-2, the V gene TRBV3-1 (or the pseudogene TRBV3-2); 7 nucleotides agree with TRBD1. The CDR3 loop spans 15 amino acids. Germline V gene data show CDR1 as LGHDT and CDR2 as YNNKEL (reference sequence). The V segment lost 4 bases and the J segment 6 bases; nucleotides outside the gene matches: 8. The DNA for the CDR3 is TGTGCCAGCAGCCGGGACAGTTCAGGGGCCGGGGAGCTGTTTTTT. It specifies CASSRDSSGAGELFF.

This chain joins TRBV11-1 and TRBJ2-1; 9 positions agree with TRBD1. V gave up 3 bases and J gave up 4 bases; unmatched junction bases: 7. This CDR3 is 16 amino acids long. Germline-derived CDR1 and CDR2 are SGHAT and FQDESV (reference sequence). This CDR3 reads CASSFSLDRGYNEQFF. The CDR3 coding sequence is TGTGCCAGCAGCTTCTCGTTAGACAGGGGGTACAATGAGCAGTTCTTC. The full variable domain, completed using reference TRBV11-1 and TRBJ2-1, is EAEVAQSPRYKITEKSQAVAFWCDPISGHATLYWYRQILGQGPELLVQFQDESVVDDSQLPKDRFSAERLKGVDSTLKIQPAELGDSAMYLCASSFSLDRGYNEQFFGPGTRLTVL.

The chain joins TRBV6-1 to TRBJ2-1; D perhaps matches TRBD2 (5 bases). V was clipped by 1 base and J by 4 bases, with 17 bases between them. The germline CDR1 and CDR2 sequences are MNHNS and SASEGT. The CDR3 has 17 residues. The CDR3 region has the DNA TGTGCCAGCAGTGAAGAAAGGTGGCAGGCGGGTTACAATGAGCAGTTCTTC. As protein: CASSEERWQAGYNEQFF.

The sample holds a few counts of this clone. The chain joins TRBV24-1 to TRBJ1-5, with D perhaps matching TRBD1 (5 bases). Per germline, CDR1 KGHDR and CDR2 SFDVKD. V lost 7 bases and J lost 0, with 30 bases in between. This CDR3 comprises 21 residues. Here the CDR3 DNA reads TGTGCCACCAGGTGGGGTATAGAGGGGAGGTATATGGGATATAGCAATCAGCCCCAGCATTTT. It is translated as CATRWGIEGRYMGYSNQPQHF.

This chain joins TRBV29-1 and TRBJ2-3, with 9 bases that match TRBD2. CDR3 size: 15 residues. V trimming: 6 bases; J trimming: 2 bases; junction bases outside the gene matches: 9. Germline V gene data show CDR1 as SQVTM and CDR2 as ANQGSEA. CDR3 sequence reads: CSVGSAGGYTDTQYF. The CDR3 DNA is TGCAGCGTGGGCTCAGCGGGGGGCTACACAGATACGCAGTATTTT.

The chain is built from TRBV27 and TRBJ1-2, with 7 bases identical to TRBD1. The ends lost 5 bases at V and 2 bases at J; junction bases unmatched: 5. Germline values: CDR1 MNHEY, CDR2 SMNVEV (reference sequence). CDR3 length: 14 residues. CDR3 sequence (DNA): TGTGCCAGCAGTGCCTGGGACAGCAACTATGGCTACACCTTC. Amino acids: CASSAWDSNYGYTF.

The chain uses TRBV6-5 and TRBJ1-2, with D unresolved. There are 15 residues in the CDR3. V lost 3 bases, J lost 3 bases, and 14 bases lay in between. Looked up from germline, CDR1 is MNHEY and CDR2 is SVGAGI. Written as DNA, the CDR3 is TGTGCCAGCAGTTATTCGAGGAGCAGGTACTATGGCTACACCTTC. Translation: CASSYSRSRYYGYTF.

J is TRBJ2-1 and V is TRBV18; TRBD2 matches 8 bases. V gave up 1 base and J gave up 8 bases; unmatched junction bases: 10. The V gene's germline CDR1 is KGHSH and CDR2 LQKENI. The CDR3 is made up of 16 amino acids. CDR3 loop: CASSPLSGLAIDEQFF. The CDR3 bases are TGTGCCAGCTCACCACTCTCAGGACTAGCAATAGATGAGCAGTTCTTC.

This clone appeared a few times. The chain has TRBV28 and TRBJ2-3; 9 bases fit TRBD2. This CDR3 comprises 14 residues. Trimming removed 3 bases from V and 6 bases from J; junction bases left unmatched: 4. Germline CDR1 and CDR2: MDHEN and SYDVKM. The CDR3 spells CASSFLAGTDTQYF. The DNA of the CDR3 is TGTGCCAGCAGTTTTCTAGCGGGAACTGATACGCAGTATTTT. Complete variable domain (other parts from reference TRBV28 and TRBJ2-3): DVKVTQSSRYLVKRTGEKVFLECVQDMDHENMFWYRQDPGLGLRLIYFSYDVKMKEKGDIPEGYSVSREKKERFSLILESASTNQTSMYLCASSFLAGTDTQYFGPGTRLTVL.

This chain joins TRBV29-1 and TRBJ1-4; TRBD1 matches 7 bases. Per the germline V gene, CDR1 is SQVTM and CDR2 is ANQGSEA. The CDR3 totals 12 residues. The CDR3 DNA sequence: TGCAGTCACAGGGGAGAAGATGAAAAACTGTTTTTT. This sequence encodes CSHRGEDEKLFF.

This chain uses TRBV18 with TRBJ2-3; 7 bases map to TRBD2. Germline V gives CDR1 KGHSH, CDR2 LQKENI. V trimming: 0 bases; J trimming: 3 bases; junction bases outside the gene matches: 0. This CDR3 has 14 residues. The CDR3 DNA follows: TGTGCCAGCTCACCACCGGGGGGGACAGATACGCAGTATTTT. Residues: CASSPPGGTDTQYF.

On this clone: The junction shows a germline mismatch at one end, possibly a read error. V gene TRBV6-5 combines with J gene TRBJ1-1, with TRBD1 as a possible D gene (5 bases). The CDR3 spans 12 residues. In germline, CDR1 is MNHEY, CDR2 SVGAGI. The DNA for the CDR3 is TGTGCCAGCAGTTACCGCGGAGGGGCCGCTCTCTTT. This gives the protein CASSYRGGAALF.

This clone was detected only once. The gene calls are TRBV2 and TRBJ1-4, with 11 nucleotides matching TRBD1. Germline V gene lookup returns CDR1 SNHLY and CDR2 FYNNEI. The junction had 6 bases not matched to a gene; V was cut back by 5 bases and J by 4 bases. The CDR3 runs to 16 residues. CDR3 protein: CASSPGTGGFNEKLFF. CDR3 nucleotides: TGTGCCAGCAGTCCCGGGACAGGGGGATTTAATGAAAAACTGTTTTTT.

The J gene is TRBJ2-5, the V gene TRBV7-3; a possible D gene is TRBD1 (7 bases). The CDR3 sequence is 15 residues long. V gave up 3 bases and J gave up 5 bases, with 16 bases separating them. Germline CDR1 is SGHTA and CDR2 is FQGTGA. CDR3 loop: CASSFQGGERETQYF. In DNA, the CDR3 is TGTGCCAGCAGCTTTCAGGGGGGTGAAAGGGAGACCCAGTACTTC.

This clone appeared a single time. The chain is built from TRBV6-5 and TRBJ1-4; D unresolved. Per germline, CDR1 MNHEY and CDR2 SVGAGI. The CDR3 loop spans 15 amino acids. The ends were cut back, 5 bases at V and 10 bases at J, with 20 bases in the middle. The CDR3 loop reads CASSPTDSSWGKLFF. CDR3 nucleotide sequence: TGTGCCAGCAGTCCCACCGACTCGTCTTGGGGAAAACTGTTTTTT.

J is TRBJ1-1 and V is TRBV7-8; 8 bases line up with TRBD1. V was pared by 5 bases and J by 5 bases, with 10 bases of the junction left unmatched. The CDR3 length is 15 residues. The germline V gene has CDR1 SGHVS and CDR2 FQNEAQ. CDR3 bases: TGTGCCAGCAGCGCATATGGACAGGGCTGGACTGAAGCTTTCTTT. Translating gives CASSAYGQGWTEAFF.

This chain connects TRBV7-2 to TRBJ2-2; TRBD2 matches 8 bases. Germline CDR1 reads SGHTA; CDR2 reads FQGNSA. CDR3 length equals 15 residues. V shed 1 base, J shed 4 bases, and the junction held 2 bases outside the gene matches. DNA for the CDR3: TGTGCCAGCAGCTTAGTAGCGGGGACCACCGGGGAGCTGTTTTTT. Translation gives CASSLVAGTTGELFF.

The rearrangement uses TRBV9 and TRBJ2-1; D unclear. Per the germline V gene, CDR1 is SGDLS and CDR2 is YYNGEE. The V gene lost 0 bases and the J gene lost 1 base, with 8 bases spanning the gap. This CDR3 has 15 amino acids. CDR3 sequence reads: CASSVEGRSYNEQFF. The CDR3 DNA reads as TGTGCCAGCAGCGTAGAAGGACGGTCCTACAATGAGCAGTTCTTC.

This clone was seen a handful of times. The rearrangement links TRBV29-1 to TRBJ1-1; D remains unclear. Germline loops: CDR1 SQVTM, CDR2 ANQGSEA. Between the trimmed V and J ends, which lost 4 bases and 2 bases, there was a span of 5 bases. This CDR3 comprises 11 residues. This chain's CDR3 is CSVASNTEAFF. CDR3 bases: TGCAGCGTTGCATCCAACACTGAAGCTTTCTTT. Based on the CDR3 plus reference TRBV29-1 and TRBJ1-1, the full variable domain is SAVISQKPSRDICQRGTSLTIQCQVDSQVTMMFWYRQQPGQSLTLIATANQGSEATYESGFVIDKFPISRPNLTFSTLTVSNMSPEDSSIYLCSVASNTEAFFGQGTRLTVV.

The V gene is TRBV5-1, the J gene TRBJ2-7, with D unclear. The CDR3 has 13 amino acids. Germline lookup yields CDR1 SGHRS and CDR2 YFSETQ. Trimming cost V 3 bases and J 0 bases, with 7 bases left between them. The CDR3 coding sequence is TGCGCCAGCAGCTCTTTTTCCTCCTACGAGCAGTACTTC. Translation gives CASSSFSSYEQYF.

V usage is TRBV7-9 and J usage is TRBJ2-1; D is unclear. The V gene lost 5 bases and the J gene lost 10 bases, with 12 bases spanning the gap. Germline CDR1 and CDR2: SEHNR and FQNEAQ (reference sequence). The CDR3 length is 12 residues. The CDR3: CASSRQWNEQFF. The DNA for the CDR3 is TGTGCCAGCAGCCGACAATGGAACGAGCAGTTCTTC.

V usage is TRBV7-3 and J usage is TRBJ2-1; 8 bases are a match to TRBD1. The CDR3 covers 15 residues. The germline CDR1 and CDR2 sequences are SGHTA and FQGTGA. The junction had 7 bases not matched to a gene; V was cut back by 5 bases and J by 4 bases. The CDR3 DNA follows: TGTGCCAGCAGCCCAGGGACAGGCGCTTACAATGAGCAGTTCTTC. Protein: CASSPGTGAYNEQFF.

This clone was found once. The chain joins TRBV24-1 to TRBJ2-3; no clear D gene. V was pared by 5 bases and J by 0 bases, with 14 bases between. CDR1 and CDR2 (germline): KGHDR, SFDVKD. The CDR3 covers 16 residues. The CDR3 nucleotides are TGTGCCACCAGTGCATTTCACAGCACTAGCACAGATACGCAGTATTTT. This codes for CATSAFHSTSTDTQYF.

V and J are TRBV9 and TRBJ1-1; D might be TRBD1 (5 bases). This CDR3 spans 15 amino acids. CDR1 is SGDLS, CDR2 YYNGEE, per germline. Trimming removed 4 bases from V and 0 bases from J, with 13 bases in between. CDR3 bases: TGTGCCAGCAGCCTTAGCGAGACAGTGAACACTGAAGCTTTCTTT. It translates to CASSLSETVNTEAFF.